Presented here are 27 T cell receptor beta chains from one specimen sequenced in a study of blood T cell repertoires in COVID-19 (TCRdb year 2020). The library was obtained by the immunoSEQ multiplex PCR assay. This is the immuneACCESS table as TCRdb keeps it, with only in-frame sequences that have V and J called. A part of the clones is gone; compared with another copy, unresolved V genes explain less than half, and the rest is unexplained. The sample has a few hundred thousand clones on record, approximately 90% of them singletons. About 3.9% of the sample rests with the top ten. Sequencing was done on a sample of peripheral blood. The receptors come from a woman aged 45-65 years with active or convalescent COVID-19.

This rearrangement joins TRBV7-2 to TRBJ1-2, with 10 nucleotides matching TRBD1. J was trimmed by 4 bases and V by 4 bases; bases with no gene match: 6. The germline V gene has CDR1 SGHTA and CDR2 FQGNSA. The length of the CDR3 is 15 residues. CDR3 sequence (DNA): TGTGCCAGCAGCTCGACCGGGACAGGGGTCTATGGCTACACCTTC. The encoded protein is CASSSTGTGVYGYTF.

The chain links TRBV7-9 to TRBJ1-2; weak D call: TRBD1 (6 bases). The V and J ends lost 5 bases and 2 bases respectively, with 9 bases between them. The germline V gene encodes CDR1 SEHNR and CDR2 FQNEAQ (reference sequence). The CDR3 sequence is 13 residues long. CDR3 sequence: CASSTTGNYGYTF. CDR3 bases: TGTGCCAGCAGCACGACAGGAAACTATGGCTACACCTTC. Full variable domain (remainder filled in from reference TRBV7-9 and TRBJ1-2): DTGVSQNPRHKITKRGQNVTFRCDPISEHNRLYWYRQTLGQGPEFLTYFQNEAQLEKSRLLSDRFSAERPKGSFSTLEIQRTEQGDSAMYLCASSTTGNYGYTFGSGTRLTVV.

The chain carries TRBV2 and TRBJ1-4; D gene uncertain. This CDR3 spans 15 amino acids. Germline V gene lookup returns CDR1 SNHLY and CDR2 FYNNEI. V gave up 2 bases and J gave up 3 bases, with 10 bases separating them. The CDR3 protein is CASSESGVANEKLFF. The CDR3 nucleotides are TGTGCCAGCAGTGAATCGGGAGTAGCTAATGAAAAACTGTTTTTT.

The chain uses TRBV28 and TRBJ2-1; D unclear. The germline V gene has CDR1 MDHEN and CDR2 SYDVKM. The V gene lost 3 bases and the J gene lost 7 bases, with 13 bases spanning the gap. The CDR3 covers 14 residues. This chain's CDR3 is CASSFFRTGNEQFF. CDR3 nucleotide sequence: TGTGCCAGCAGTTTCTTCAGAACCGGGAATGAGCAGTTCTTC.

This clone was counted once. V is TRBV12-3 or TRBV12-4 and J is TRBJ2-7; D possibly corresponds to TRBD1 (5 bases). The CDR3 has 12 residues. The V end lost 6 bases, the J end lost 2 bases, and 8 bases lay between the germline ends. The CDR3 loop is CASRKGAYEQYF. CDR3 nucleotide sequence: TGTGCCAGCAGGAAAGGGGCCTACGAGCAGTACTTC.

The rearrangement uses TRBV5-5 and TRBJ2-5; 7 nucleotides match TRBD1. Germline loops: CDR1 SGHKS, CDR2 YYEKEE (reference sequence). The CDR3 sequence is 16 residues long. J was trimmed by 2 bases and V by 4 bases; bases with no gene match: 11. The CDR3 is CASSRDSSNDQETQYF. The CDR3 DNA reads TGTGCCAGCAGCAGGGACAGCAGTAATGATCAAGAGACCCAGTACTTC.

V usage is TRBV25-1 and J usage is TRBJ2-2; 8 positions agree with TRBD2. Germline V gene sequence: CDR1 MGHDK, CDR2 SYGVNS. The V and J ends lost 7 bases and 6 bases, in that order; junction bases with no gene match: 1. CDR3 length equals 12 residues. Here the CDR3 DNA reads TGTGCCAGCAAAGCGGGAGCCGGGGAGCTGTTTTTT. Translated: CASKAGAGELFF.

V is TRBV9 and J is TRBJ1-2; 7 bases line up with TRBD1. V shed 3 bases, J shed 8 bases, and the junction held 16 bases outside the gene matches. This CDR3 has 16 amino acids. Germline CDR1 reads SGDLS; CDR2 reads YYNGEE. Written as DNA, the CDR3 is TGTGCCAGCAGCGCGACAGGGCTGGCAACCGGTACGGGCTACACCTTC. Residues: CASSATGLATGTGYTF. The whole variable domain, remainder taken from reference TRBV9 and TRBJ1-2, is DSGVTQTPKHLITATGQRVTLRCSPRSGDLSVYWYQQSLDQGLQFLIQYYNGEERAKGNILERFSAQQFPDLHSELNLSSLELGDSALYFCASSATGLATGTGYTFGSGTRLTVV.

The chain combines TRBV5-1 with TRBJ1-5; D remains ambiguous. This CDR3 is 13 amino acids long. V lost 4 bases to trimming and J lost 5 bases, with 10 bases between them. Germline V CDR1 and CDR2: SGHRS, YFSETQ. CDR3 sequence reads: CASSLNLDQPQHF. Here the CDR3 DNA reads TGCGCCAGCAGCCTCAACCTAGATCAGCCCCAGCATTTT.

Comment on this clone: Different DNA sequences within this sample yield the same CDR3. This chain links TRBV30 with TRBJ1-1; D gene ambiguous. Germline lookup yields CDR1 GTSNPN and CDR2 SVGIG (reference sequence). Trimming pared 0 bases from V and 4 bases from J, leaving 9 bases between. This CDR3 region has 13 residues. The chain's CDR3 is CAWSVLRATEAFF. In nucleotides, the CDR3 is TGTGCCTGGAGTGTACTTCGTGCCACTGAAGCTTTCTTT.

V and J are TRBV30 and TRBJ2-5; D may be TRBD1 (5 bases). V dropped 5 bases and J dropped 0 bases, with 7 bases sitting between them. The CDR3 runs to 12 residues. Germline V CDR1 and CDR2: GTSNPN, SVGIG (reference sequence). The CDR3 sequence: CAWARDQETQYF. DNA of the CDR3: TGTGCCTGGGCCAGGGACCAAGAGACCCAGTACTTC.

The chain joins TRBV27 to TRBJ1-4; the D is unclear. V shed 2 bases and J shed 3 bases, with 4 bases lying between them. Per the germline V gene, CDR1 is MNHEY and CDR2 is SMNVEV (reference sequence). The CDR3 loop spans 13 amino acids. The CDR3 bases are TGTGCCAGCAGTTTAACAGCTAATGAAAAACTGTTTTTT. Its translation: CASSLTANEKLFF.

The V call is TRBV30, the J call TRBJ1-6; no clear D gene. The germline gives CDR1 GTSNPN, CDR2 SVGIG (reference sequence). V gave up 5 bases and J gave up 6 bases, with 8 bases separating them. CDR3 length: 12 amino acids. CDR3 nucleotide sequence: TGTGCCTGGGGAAGGAGTAATTCACCCCTCCACTTT. It codes for CAWGRSNSPLHF.

This chain uses TRBV7-9 with TRBJ2-3, with TRBD2 identical over 16 bases. The CDR3 sequence is 17 residues long. Unmatched junction bases numbered 9, after V lost 8 bases and J lost 4 bases. The germline CDR1 and CDR2 sequences are SEHNR and FQNEAQ (reference sequence). The CDR3 DNA reads as TGTGCCAGCCGGGGACTAGCGGGAGGGCAGAGTGCAGATACGCAGTATTTT. It specifies CASRGLAGGQSADTQYF.

This clone was found a few times. This chain joins TRBV4-3 and TRBJ2-7; TRBD1 might be the D (6 bases). V lost 3 bases, J lost 2 bases, and 11 bases lay in between. The germline gives CDR1 LGHNA, CDR2 YSLEER. The CDR3 runs 14 residues. In DNA, the CDR3 is TGCGCCAGCAGCCATTCCACAGGGACCTACGAGCAGTACTTC. It specifies CASSHSTGTYEQYF.

CDR3 sequence reads: CASSANTYEQYF. The CDR3 coding sequence is TGCGCCAGCAGTGCCAACACCTACGAGCAGTACTTC. The genes are TRBV10-1 and TRBJ2-7; D call uncertain. Germline V gene sequence: CDR1 WNHNN, CDR2 SYGVQD (reference sequence). The CDR3 extends over 12 amino acids. V lost 4 bases, J lost 2 bases, and 6 bases lay in between.

In DNA form, the CDR3 reads TGTGCCAGCAGCCCCCCTCCCTGGTTGACAGGGGCCTACGAGCAGTACTTC. The encoded protein is CASSPPPWLTGAYEQYF. The chain combines TRBV3-1 (or the pseudogene TRBV3-2) with TRBJ2-7; 8 positions agree with TRBD1. V shed 4 bases and J 2 bases; nucleotides not matched to a gene: 13. The CDR3 loop spans 17 amino acids. Germline V gene lookup returns CDR1 LGHDT and CDR2 YNNKEL (reference sequence).

DNA for the CDR3: TGTGCCAGCTCACCTAACAGCGGGAGCTACACCTTC. Translation: CASSPNSGSYTF. The chain joins TRBV18 to TRBJ1-2; D is unclear. The CDR3 totals 12 residues. Looked up from germline, CDR1 is KGHSH and CDR2 is LQKENI. Trimming pared 3 bases from V and 9 bases from J, leaving 11 bases between.

V is TRBV27 and J is TRBJ2-1; TRBD2 agrees at 10 bases. V lost 4 bases to trimming and J lost 6 bases; unmatched junction nucleotides: 3. The CDR3 contains 14 residues. Germline CDR1 reads MNHEY; CDR2 reads SMNVEV (reference sequence). In DNA, the CDR3 is TGTGCCAGCAGTTATGGGACTAGCGTCAATGAGCAGTTCTTC. Translated: CASSYGTSVNEQFF.

The sample holds a few counts of this clone. This chain connects TRBV7-2 to TRBJ2-3; 10 bases fit TRBD2. CDR1 and CDR2 from the germline V gene are SGHTA and FQGNSA. Trimming took 3 bases from V and 6 from J; bases not matched to a gene: 0. The CDR3 consists of 13 residues. CDR3 DNA sequence: TGTGCCAGCAGCTTGACTAGCGGGGATACGCAGTATTTT. Its translation: CASSLTSGDTQYF.

The V and J genes are TRBV21-1 and TRBJ2-3; the D call in the table, TRBD2, was not verified against the DNA. TRBV21-1 is a pseudogene segment. The CDR3 is made up of 14 amino acids. The CDR3, as DNA: TGTGCCAGCTGCGTCGGGGAGGCCCCAGATACGCAGTATTTT. It encodes CASCVGEAPDTQYF.

V usage is TRBV11-3 and J usage is TRBJ2-1; D gene uncertain. The V and J ends lost 0 bases and 2 bases respectively, with 8 bases between them. The CDR3 has 15 amino acids. CDR1 and CDR2 from the germline V gene are SGHNT and YENEEA. The CDR3 DNA reads as TGTGCCAGCAGCTTAGATTTTGCGGCCTACAATGAGCAGTTCTTC. It codes for CASSLDFAAYNEQFF.

The rearrangement links TRBV19 to TRBJ2-1, with D perhaps matching TRBD2 (5 bases). The V end was cut by 1 base, the J end by 9 bases, with 10 bases between. The CDR3 runs 13 residues. The germline CDR1 and CDR2 sequences are LNHDA and SQIVND (reference sequence). CDR3 region: CASSIVWESEQFF. The CDR3 nucleotides are TGTGCCAGTAGTATAGTTTGGGAGAGTGAGCAGTTCTTC.

The chain recombines TRBV18 with TRBJ2-6; tentatively, D is TRBD2 (5 bases). The CDR3 runs 15 residues. V lost 3 bases and J lost 3, with 9 bases in between. Germline V gives CDR1 KGHSH, CDR2 LQKENI. Here the CDR3 reads CASSPREFGANVLTF. CDR3 coding DNA: TGTGCCAGCTCACCGAGGGAATTTGGGGCCAACGTCCTGACTTTC.

J is TRBJ2-5 and V is TRBV5-3, with 9 nucleotides matching TRBD1. TRBV5-3 is designated an ORF whose function remains uncertain. V lost 2 bases to trimming and J lost 4 bases; unmatched junction nucleotides: 3. The CDR3 runs to 14 residues. Here the CDR3 reads CARSLGTGLETQYF. DNA of the CDR3: TGTGCCAGAAGCTTAGGGACAGGGTTAGAGACCCAGTACTTC.

This clone was observed a few times. Other DNA sequences in this specimen translate into the identical CDR3. The CDR3 sequence: CASSPPGGTGELFF. CDR3 nucleotides: TGTGCCAGCTCACCACCGGGGGGCACCGGGGAGCTGTTTTTT. The chain joins TRBV18 to TRBJ2-2, with D perhaps matching TRBD2 (6 bases). This CDR3 contains 14 residues. Germline-derived CDR1 and CDR2 are KGHSH and LQKENI. V was pared by 0 bases and J by 4 bases, with 6 bases between.

Concerning this clone itself: Other DNA sequences of this sample code for an identical CDR3. The CDR3 coding sequence is TGTGCCAGCAGCTTAGTCGGGACAGCGTACGAGCAGTACTTC. Amino acid sequence: CASSLVGTAYEQYF. This rearrangement joins TRBV7-2 to TRBJ2-7, with 7 bases matching TRBD1. V was pared by 1 base and J by 4 bases, with 4 bases of the junction left unmatched. Per the germline V gene, CDR1 is SGHTA and CDR2 is FQGNSA. The CDR3 runs to 14 residues.